Here is one T cell receptor (beta chain) with its context. V lost 1 base and J 2 bases, leaving 15 bases between the germline ends. Germline V lookup: CDR1 SGHTA, CDR2 FQGTGA. The CDR3 runs to 18 residues. A J-beta primer mix and a sample-barcoded 5' primer were used in a second PCR of about 7 to 12 cycles. TCRdb re-called the 5' RACE reads through MiXCR, storing one row per CDR3 protein. The table lists approximately 800,000 distinct CDR3 sequences, 53% of them singletons. This specimen belongs to a study of blood T cells in healthy people across ages. Sequencing was performed on blood. The source is a man aged 80 or over in good health. V and J are TRBV7-3 and TRBJ2-6; D not resolved. The CDR3 coding sequence is TGTGCCAGCAGCTTAAACGGGTGGGGTGCACCTGGGGCCAACGTCCTGACTTTC. Encoded protein: CASSLNGWGAPGANVLTF.